The 24 T cell receptor beta chains presented below share a single source sample, sequenced in a study of blood T cell repertoires in COVID-19. TCRdb's copy holds only in-frame clones and misses some; the assay was immunoSEQ multiplex PCR. The sample yields 50,000 to 75,000 clones, around 80% seen once. The source material was peripheral blood. The receptors stem from a man aged 55 to 70 with acute or convalescent COVID-19.

The chain uses TRBV19 and TRBJ1-2; TRBD1 matches at 8 bases. Germline-derived CDR1 and CDR2 are LNHDA and SQIVND (reference sequence). This CDR3 region has 14 residues. V dropped 7 bases and J dropped 6; count of bases not matched to a gene: 10. CDR3 coding DNA: TGTGCCAGTAAAGGTAGTGGACAGGGACATGGCTACACCTTC. Translated: CASKGSGQGHGYTF.

The V and J genes are TRBV5-1 and TRBJ2-1, with 7 bases that match TRBD1. V dropped 3 bases and J dropped 5; count of bases not matched to a gene: 8. In germline, CDR1 is SGHRS, CDR2 YFSETQ. The CDR3 covers 15 residues. CDR3 sequence (DNA): TGCGCCAGCAGCTCCTCGACAGGGCCCAACAATGAGCAGTTCTTC. Translating gives CASSSSTGPNNEQFF.

The chain employs TRBV6-5 and TRBJ2-3; TRBD2 matches at 7 bases. The CDR3 runs to 15 residues. Trimming cost V 5 bases and J 2 bases; bases outside gene matches: 7. Germline V lookup: CDR1 MNHEY, CDR2 SVGAGI. DNA of the CDR3: TGTGCCAGCAGTAAGGGAGGGTCCCACACAGATACGCAGTATTTT. This encodes CASSKGGSHTDTQYF.

J is TRBJ1-5 and V is TRBV30; no firm D call. V was shortened by 1 base and J by 3 bases, with 10 bases between the two germline ends. Germline CDR1 is GTSNPN and CDR2 is SVGIG (reference sequence). This CDR3 region has 14 residues. The CDR3 coding sequence is TGTGCCTGGAGTGGAGAGGGCTACAATCAGCCCCAGCATTTT. Its translation is CAWSGEGYNQPQHF.

The chain uses TRBV6-4 and TRBJ2-2; 10 positions agree with TRBD2. Trimming removed 4 bases from V and 3 bases from J; junction bases left unmatched: 2. CDR3 size: 15 residues. Germline V gene sequence: CDR1 MRHNA, CDR2 SNTAGT. Here the CDR3 DNA reads TGTGCCAGCAGTGCCGGGACTAGCGACACCGGGGAGCTGTTTTTT. Amino acids: CASSAGTSDTGELFF.

J is TRBJ1-1 and V is TRBV5-1; 9 nucleotides match TRBD1. The CDR3 is 16 amino acids. The V segment lost 3 bases and the J segment 4 bases; nucleotides outside the gene matches: 10. Per germline, CDR1 SGHRS and CDR2 YFSETQ. The CDR3 DNA sequence: TGCGCCAGCAGCTCACGGATCGGGACAGGGACCACTGAAGCTTTCTTT. Translation gives CASSSRIGTGTTEAFF. Together with reference TRBV5-1 and TRBJ1-1, the CDR3 gives the full variable domain: KAGVTQTPRYLIKTRGQQVTLSCSPISGHRSVSWYQQTPGQGLQFLFEYFSETQRNKGNFPGRFSGRQFSNSRSEMNVSTLELGDSALYLCASSSRIGTGTTEAFFGQGTRLTVV.

This sequence joins TRBV6-6 and TRBJ2-1, with TRBD2 identical over 13 bases. The CDR3 is 17 residues long. Germline CDR1 is MNHNY and CDR2 is SVGAGI (reference sequence). Losses at the gene ends were 6 bases for V and 6 bases for J; bases not matched to a gene: 11. CDR3 sequence: CASSRSRLAGGGNEQFF. The CDR3 nucleotides are TGTGCCAGCAGCCGAAGTAGACTAGCGGGGGGTGGCAATGAGCAGTTCTTC.

This clone was counted between two and nine times. CDR3 DNA: TGTGCCAGCAGCTTCTCGGCGGGCTATAGCAATCAGCCCCAGCATTTT. Translating gives CASSFSAGYSNQPQHF. The rearrangement uses TRBV11-3 and TRBJ1-5; D unclear. Germline lookup yields CDR1 SGHNT and CDR2 YENEEA. The CDR3 runs to 16 residues. With 3 bases removed from V and 0 bases from J, the gap between germline ends came to 12 bases.

The chain joins TRBV5-4 to TRBJ2-5; D call uncertain. Germline CDR1 is SGHNT and CDR2 is YYREEE (reference sequence). V was clipped by 1 base and J by 5 bases, with 9 bases between them. This CDR3 has 13 residues. The CDR3 reads CASSLYGAETQYF. The DNA for the CDR3 is TGTGCCAGCAGCTTGTATGGTGCGGAGACCCAGTACTTC.

This clone appeared a few times. The rearrangement uses TRBV28 and TRBJ1-4; D is perhaps TRBD1 (6 bases). Germline V CDR1 and CDR2: MDHEN, SYDVKM. Trimming shortened V by 3 bases and J by 3 bases, and 17 bases separated the two germline ends. CDR3 length: 17 amino acids. DNA for the CDR3: TGTGCCAGCAGTTTGGTTGTGCAGGGGTTCGCTAATGAAAAACTGTTTTTT. Its translation: CASSLVVQGFANEKLFF.

The count of this clone is one. The chain links TRBV9 to TRBJ2-6; TRBD2 is a possible D gene (6 bases). The CDR3 length is 17 residues. Trimming removed 3 bases from V and 1 base from J, with 14 bases in between. Germline values: CDR1 SGDLS, CDR2 YYNGEE. DNA of the CDR3: TGTGCCAGCAGCGCCTCCTCGGCGGGGTCTGGGGCCAACGTCCTGACTTTC. This gives the protein CASSASSAGSGANVLTF.

This clone was detected only once. The J gene is TRBJ1-1, the V gene TRBV10-2; TRBD1 matches at 7 bases. From germline, CDR1 is WSHSY and CDR2 SAAADI. Unmatched junction bases numbered 12, after V lost 1 base and J lost 7 bases. The CDR3 loop spans 16 amino acids. The CDR3 sequence is CASSELMGQRNDEAFF. The CDR3 DNA reads TGCGCCAGCAGTGAGTTGATGGGACAGCGAAACGATGAAGCTTTCTTT.

The chain carries TRBV14 and TRBJ1-6; D is unclear. CDR1 and CDR2 (germline): SGHDN, FVKESK. The CDR3 sequence is 12 residues long. V gave up 2 bases and J gave up 8 bases, with 4 bases separating them. CDR3 region: CASSQYDSPLHF. The CDR3 nucleotides read TGTGCCAGCAGCCAATATGATTCACCCCTCCACTTT.

The genes are TRBV15 and TRBJ1-2; no clear D gene. V was trimmed by 2 bases and J by 6 bases, leaving 13 bases between them. Germline-derived CDR1 and CDR2 are LNHNV and YYDKDF (reference sequence). CDR3 length: 14 amino acids. DNA of the CDR3: TGTGCCACCAGCAGAATAACCAGTGCAAATGGCTACACCTTC. This sequence encodes CATSRITSANGYTF.

CDR3 in amino acids: CASSLEGAFYGYTF. The CDR3 coding sequence is TGTGCCAGCAGCTTGGAGGGGGCTTTCTATGGCTACACCTTC. The chain is built from TRBV5-8 and TRBJ1-2, with 7 bases aligning to TRBD1. J was trimmed by 4 bases and V by 0 bases; bases with no gene match: 3. CDR3 length: 14 residues. Germline CDR1 is SGHTS and CDR2 is YDEGEE.

This chain uses TRBV7-3 with TRBJ2-5; perhaps TRBD2 as D (5 bases). The germline V gene encodes CDR1 SGHTA and CDR2 FQGTGA. The germline V and J ends were trimmed by 0 bases and 5 bases, with 13 bases remaining between them. This CDR3 contains 15 residues. CDR3 sequence (DNA): TGTGCCAGCAGCTTAACTCGGGGTCCGAGGGAGACCCAGTACTTC. Its translation is CASSLTRGPRETQYF.

In its sample, this clone was seen once. The V gene is TRBV5-1, the J gene TRBJ2-7, with D hard to call. The germline gives CDR1 SGHRS, CDR2 YFSETQ. Between the trimmed V and J ends, which lost 2 bases and 5 bases, there was a span of 17 bases. CDR3 length: 15 amino acids. Written as DNA, the CDR3 is TGCGCCAGCAGCTTACCCCGAACGGAAGGAGACGAGCAGTACTTC. It translates to CASSLPRTEGDEQYF.

The chain couples TRBV29-1 to TRBJ1-5, with 10 positions matching TRBD1. CDR3 size: 15 residues. V gave up 6 bases and J gave up 3 bases; unmatched junction bases: 8. In germline, CDR1 is SQVTM, CDR2 ANQGSEA. This CDR3 reads CSVGTDRGPNQPQHF. CDR3 nucleotide sequence: TGCAGCGTAGGAACCGACAGGGGGCCCAATCAGCCCCAGCATTTT.

This rearrangement joins TRBV19 to TRBJ1-2; a possible D gene is TRBD1 (6 bases). Germline V gives CDR1 LNHDA, CDR2 SQIVND (reference sequence). V gave up 5 bases and J gave up 7 bases, with 11 bases separating them. The CDR3 runs to 12 residues. The chain's CDR3 is CASSFRGSGYTF. CDR3 bases: TGTGCCAGTAGTTTCAGGGGTTCTGGCTACACCTTC.

The rearrangement joins TRBV24-1 to TRBJ2-3; 7 positions match TRBD2. Germline values: CDR1 KGHDR, CDR2 SFDVKD. The CDR3 runs to 13 residues. J gave up 9 bases and V 4 bases, and 6 bases lay outside the gene matches. CDR3 amino acids: CATSERASGTQYF. DNA for the CDR3: TGTGCCACCAGTGAACGCGCTAGCGGCACGCAGTATTTT.

This clone appeared once. The chain recombines TRBV7-6 with TRBJ2-3; perhaps TRBD1 as D (6 bases). Trimming took off 5 bases at V and 1 base at J, with 16 bases between the two ends. The CDR3 is 16 amino acids. The V gene's germline CDR1 is SGHVS and CDR2 FNYEAQ. The CDR3 DNA follows: TGTGCCAGCAGCAAAATCACAGGGACCGGCACAGATACGCAGTATTTT. Translating gives CASSKITGTGTDTQYF.

This clone was recorded a few times. Other DNA sequences within the sample encode an identical CDR3. The chain has TRBV9 and TRBJ1-2; the match to TRBD1 covers 10 bases. CDR1 is SGDLS, CDR2 YYNGEE, per germline. The ends lost 0 bases at V and 8 bases at J; junction bases unmatched: 13. The length of the CDR3 is 17 residues. CDR3 nucleotide sequence: TGTGCCAGCAGCGTAGCCTCGACAGGGGGCGCAGGTAGCGGCTACACCTTC. Amino acids: CASSVASTGGAGSGYTF.

The chain joins TRBV19 to TRBJ2-5; 7 bases agree with TRBD2. V was clipped by 2 bases and J by 4 bases; unmatched bases: 19. This CDR3 is built from 19 residues. Germline V lookup: CDR1 LNHDA, CDR2 SQIVND (reference sequence). The DNA for the CDR3 is TGTGCCAGTAGTATAAGGAATCCGGCAATTAGCGGGTTCACAGAGACCCAGTACTTC. Residues: CASSIRNPAISGFTETQYF.

The chain recombines TRBV6-5 with TRBJ2-5, with TRBD2 identical over 12 bases. Germline-derived CDR1 and CDR2 are MNHEY and SVGAGI. Trimming cost V 9 bases and J 4 bases; bases outside gene matches: 9. This CDR3 is 15 amino acids long. The CDR3 is CASQSSGGGGETQYF. CDR3 nucleotides: TGTGCCAGTCAGTCTAGCGGGGGGGGCGGAGAGACCCAGTACTTC.